This TCR beta chain was sequenced for a study of T cell repertoires in cytomegalovirus infection. Study-level information: Recently identified HLA-C-restricted CMV epitopes were used, and well-studied HLA-B-restricted CMV epitopes were used as well. CMV infection together with matching HLA type was indicated by public TCR beta signatures. Study-wide results and caveats: Using cumulative public TCR beta family frequency, the authors identified those who carried CMV together with the relevant HLA. The study found HLA-C-restricted CMV-specific TCR beta clonotypes dominating the ex vivo response.

Concerning this clonotype itself: As yet, its antigen is unknown.

TCRdb re-analysed the reads in MiXCR, keeping a single row per CDR3 protein. This table has approximately 910,000 distinct CDR3 sequences, approximately 31% appearing once. The CDR3 covers 14 residues. Trimming removed 6 bases from V and 4 bases from J, with 13 bases in between. CDR1 is DFQATT and CDR2 is SNEGSKA in the germline V gene (reference sequence). This specimen consisted of cultured CD8+ T cells from PBMCs, obtained from culture after CMV antigen stimulation. The receptor comes from a human donor in good health (CMV status not recorded). Some clones in this sample may be carry-over from other donors' samples. The chain uses TRBV20-1 and TRBJ1-6, with a weak D call TRBD1 (5 bases). CDR3 sequence (DNA): TGCAGTGCGGACGGGACTTTTTATAATTCACCCCTCCACTTT. As protein: CSADGTFYNSPLHF.